One sample yielded the 30 T cell receptor beta chains listed below, sequenced in a study of technical replicates of blood from a few donors. Data came from immunoSEQ multiplex PCR; TCRdb stores just in-frame clones and leaves some out. The data hold fewer than 100,000 clones, with roughly 95% observed a single time. The sequenced sample was T cells isolated from PBMCs. The receptor set was obtained from a human donor in good health.

V gene TRBV7-2 combines with J gene TRBJ2-5; 8 bases map to TRBD1. The J segment lost 5 bases and the V segment lost 6 bases, leaving 8 bases of the junction unmatched. This CDR3 contains 14 residues. Germline CDR1 SGHTA, CDR2 FQGNSA. CDR3 sequence: CASSSQGARETQYF. The CDR3 coding sequence is TGTGCCAGCAGTTCTCAGGGGGCGCGGGAGACCCAGTACTTC.

The V and J genes are TRBV10-3 and TRBJ1-1; D might be TRBD1 (6 bases). With 0 bases removed from V and 3 bases from J, the gap between germline ends came to 11 bases. Germline loops: CDR1 ENHRY, CDR2 SYGVKD. This CDR3 contains 15 residues. CDR3 nucleotides: TGTGCCATCAGTGAGTCCCTATCAGGGGACACTGAAGCTTTCTTT. Translation: CAISESLSGDTEAFF.

The CDR3 reads CASSQDPGGTGGYNEQFF. CDR3 DNA: TGTGCCAGCAGCCAAGATCCCGGGGGGACAGGGGGCTACAATGAGCAGTTCTTC. This chain uses TRBV4-2 with TRBJ2-1, with TRBD1 matching 11 bases. Per germline, CDR1 LGHNA and CDR2 YNFKEQ. The trim removed 0 bases at V and 3 bases at J, leaving 7 bases unmatched. The CDR3 sequence is 18 residues long.

The chain employs TRBV9 and TRBJ2-1; 8 bases map to TRBD2. CDR1 and CDR2 from the germline V gene are SGDLS and YYNGEE. V shed 3 bases, J shed 10 bases, and the junction held 3 bases outside the gene matches. The CDR3 is made up of 12 amino acids. The CDR3 sequence is CASSAGGQEQFF. DNA of the CDR3: TGTGCCAGCAGCGCGGGAGGGCAAGAGCAGTTCTTC.

The chain joins TRBV6-1 to TRBJ2-1; maybe TRBD2 (5 bases). Germline V lookup: CDR1 MNHNS, CDR2 SASEGT. CDR3 length: 15 amino acids. Trimming left V 3 bases short and J 2 bases short, with 11 bases between. CDR3 coding DNA: TGTGCCAGCAGTGACGGGGTTGTAACCTACAATGAGCAGTTCTTC. Protein product: CASSDGVVTYNEQFF.

Of note for this clone: At one end, the junction sequence differs from germline, possibly due to a read error. The chain employs TRBV27 and TRBJ1-1; a possible D gene is TRBD1 (5 bases). This CDR3 spans 13 amino acids. Germline CDR1 MNHEY, CDR2 SMNVEV (reference sequence). DNA of the CDR3: TGTGCCAGCACCACAGCAGGGAACCCTGAAGCTTTCTTT. Protein: CASTTAGNPEAFF.

The rearrangement uses TRBV30 and TRBJ2-7, with a tentative D call TRBD2 (7 bases). Between the trimmed V and J ends, which lost 0 bases and 3 bases, there was a span of 15 bases. Germline V gives CDR1 GTSNPN, CDR2 SVGIG (reference sequence). The CDR3 length is 15 residues. The CDR3 DNA reads TGTGCCTGGAGTGTACTAGGGGGGGCCAACTACGAGCAGTACTTC. Residues: CAWSVLGGANYEQYF. Full variable domain (rest looked up from reference TRBV30 and TRBJ2-7): SQTIHQWPATLVQPVGSPLSLECTVEGTSNPNLYWYRQAAGRGLQLLFYSVGIGQISSEVPQNLSASRPQDRQFILSSKKLLLSDSGFYLCAWSVLGGANYEQYFGPGTRLTVT.

The chain carries TRBV4-1 and TRBJ2-3, with no clear D. Germline V gene lookup returns CDR1 MGHRA and CDR2 YSYEKL. The length of the CDR3 is 16 residues. V lost 0 bases and J lost 2, with 12 bases in between. The CDR3 spells CASSQDLGANTDTQYF. As DNA, the CDR3 is TGCGCCAGCAGCCAAGATCTAGGAGCGAACACAGATACGCAGTATTTT.

The chain is built from TRBV28 and TRBJ1-1; 7 bases align to TRBD1. CDR1 is MDHEN and CDR2 is SYDVKM in the germline V gene. This CDR3 spans 14 amino acids. V lost 3 bases, J lost 1 base, and 2 bases stayed unmatched. As DNA, the CDR3 is TGTGCCAGCAGTTTGGCAGGGGGGAACACTGAAGCTTTCTTT. This encodes CASSLAGGNTEAFF.

The chain combines TRBV7-9 with TRBJ1-2, with D perhaps TRBD1 (5 bases). With 10 bases removed from V and 5 bases from J, the gap between germline ends came to 11 bases. Looked up from germline, CDR1 is SEHNR and CDR2 is FQNEAQ (reference sequence). CDR3 length equals 11 residues. The CDR3 sequence is CAIGGLYGYTF. Here the CDR3 DNA reads TGTGCCATCGGGGGGTTATATGGCTACACCTTC. Combining the CDR3 with reference TRBV7-9 and TRBJ1-2 gives the whole variable domain DTGVSQNPRHKITKRGQNVTFRCDPISEHNRLYWYRQTLGQGPEFLTYFQNEAQLEKSRLLSDRFSAERPKGSFSTLEIQRTEQGDSAMYLCAIGGLYGYTFGSGTRLTVV.

The chain carries TRBV30 and TRBJ1-2; maybe TRBD1 (6 bases). CDR1 GTSNPN and CDR2 SVGIG come from the germline V gene (reference sequence). The CDR3 covers 15 residues. V was shortened by 0 bases and J by 7 bases, with 18 bases between the two germline ends. The CDR3 region has the DNA TGTGCCTGGAGTGTAGTTCTAGGGGGGGTAGGTGGCTACACCTTC. Its translation: CAWSVVLGGVGGYTF.

A single count supports this clone. The rearrangement joins TRBV28 to TRBJ2-5, with D perhaps matching TRBD2 (6 bases). Germline values: CDR1 MDHEN, CDR2 SYDVKM. This CDR3 is built from 15 residues. The germline V and J ends were trimmed by 7 bases and 3 bases, with 18 bases remaining between them. CDR3 in DNA: TGTGCCAGCACATTCTACGGGGGTGCTGAAGAGACCCAGTACTTC. Translation gives CASTFYGGAEETQYF. Looking up the rest from reference TRBV28 and TRBJ2-5 gives the full variable domain: DVKVTQSSRYLVKRTGEKVFLECVQDMDHENMFWYRQDPGLGLRLIYFSYDVKMKEKGDIPEGYSVSREKKERFSLILESASTNQTSMYLCASTFYGGAEETQYFGPGTRLLVL.

The chain employs TRBV2 and TRBJ2-7, with D unresolved. Germline CDR1 and CDR2: SNHLY and FYNNEI. The length of the CDR3 is 14 residues. V lost 7 bases, J lost 0 bases, and 13 bases lay in between. The CDR3 DNA reads TGTGCCAGCATCCCCAGGCTGAGCTCCTACGAGCAGTACTTC. This sequence encodes CASIPRLSSYEQYF.

The chain has TRBV27 and TRBJ2-1; no clear D. Germline assignment: CDR1 MNHEY and CDR2 SMNVEV (reference sequence). The CDR3 loop spans 11 amino acids. Between the trimmed V and J ends, which lost 6 bases and 4 bases, there was a span of 4 bases. CDR3 sequence reads: CASSTYNEQFF. The CDR3 nucleotides read TGTGCCAGCAGCACTTACAATGAGCAGTTCTTC.

The V call is TRBV7-3, the J call TRBJ1-1; D gene uncertain. The CDR3 has 13 residues. V lost 4 bases to trimming and J lost 0 bases, with 6 bases between them. Germline lookup yields CDR1 SGHTA and CDR2 FQGTGA. The DNA of the CDR3 is TGTGCCAGCAGCTATCAGGTGAACACTGAAGCTTTCTTT. The encoded protein is CASSYQVNTEAFF.

The chain has TRBV11-2 and TRBJ2-1; D call uncertain. CDR1 is SGHAT and CDR2 is FQNNGV in the germline V gene. CDR3 size: 10 residues. Between the trimmed V and J ends, which lost 3 bases and 10 bases, there was a span of 4 bases. The CDR3 bases are TGTGCCAGCAGCTTCCGGGAGCAGTTCTTC. Translating gives CASSFREQFF.

J is TRBJ1-2 and V is TRBV2; TRBD1 matches 11 bases. This CDR3 is built from 17 residues. Germline assignment: CDR1 SNHLY and CDR2 FYNNEI. With V trimmed by 6 bases and J by 2 bases, 11 bases remained unmatched. CDR3 nucleotides: TGTGCCAGCAGGACCTCCGGGACAGGGGGTAAAAACTATGGCTACACCTTC. Its protein product is CASRTSGTGGKNYGYTF.

This chain joins TRBV6-5 and TRBJ1-1; a possible D gene is TRBD1 (5 bases). V lost 2 bases and J 4 bases, leaving 11 bases between the germline ends. Germline V gene sequence: CDR1 MNHEY, CDR2 SVGAGI. The CDR3 extends over 14 amino acids. CDR3 in DNA: TGTGCCAGCAGTTACGTATCGGGGGGCACTGAAGCTTTCTTT. Translation gives CASSYVSGGTEAFF.

This clone was detected a few times. The chain combines TRBV18 with TRBJ1-4; 11 positions match TRBD1. The J segment lost 8 bases and the V segment lost 0 bases, leaving 2 bases of the junction unmatched. The CDR3 extends over 15 amino acids. The germline V gene encodes CDR1 KGHSH and CDR2 LQKENI. CDR3 protein: CASSPPGQGEEKLFF. The CDR3 bases are TGTGCCAGCTCACCACCGGGACAGGGGGAGGAAAAACTGTTTTTT.

The chain is built from TRBV27 and TRBJ1-1; TRBD1 matches at 7 bases. The trim removed 5 bases at V and 1 base at J, leaving 10 bases unmatched. The CDR3 totals 16 residues. Germline loops: CDR1 MNHEY, CDR2 SMNVEV (reference sequence). This CDR3 reads CASSLRPQGENTEAFF. CDR3 nucleotides: TGTGCCAGCAGTCTCCGACCCCAGGGGGAGAACACTGAAGCTTTCTTT.

The chain links TRBV2 to TRBJ1-2, with 8 nucleotides matching TRBD1. The germline gives CDR1 SNHLY, CDR2 FYNNEI. After removal of 3 bases from V and 7 bases from J, the junction contained 7 bases not matched to a gene. The CDR3 sequence is 14 residues long. Here the CDR3 reads CASSDNTGGGGYTF. In nucleotides, the CDR3 is TGTGCCAGCAGTGACAATACAGGGGGAGGTGGCTACACCTTC.

The chain joins TRBV4-1 to TRBJ2-1; 9 bases line up with TRBD2. J was trimmed by 1 base and V by 1 base; bases with no gene match: 2. The CDR3 totals 16 residues. The germline V gene has CDR1 MGHRA and CDR2 YSYEKL. CDR3 coding DNA: TGCGCCAGCAGCCAAGGTAGCGGGAGTTCCTACAATGAGCAGTTCTTC. As protein: CASSQGSGSSYNEQFF.

The chain recombines TRBV19 with TRBJ2-5; TRBD2 matches at 14 bases. Germline V lookup: CDR1 LNHDA, CDR2 SQIVND (reference sequence). There are 17 residues in the CDR3. V dropped 4 bases and J dropped 5; count of bases not matched to a gene: 9. CDR3 loop: CASSNPRLAGGWETQYF. The DNA of the CDR3 is TGTGCCAGTAGTAACCCCCGACTAGCGGGAGGGTGGGAGACCCAGTACTTC.

The chain uses TRBV27 and TRBJ1-5; D is unclear. Germline CDR1 MNHEY, CDR2 SMNVEV (reference sequence). V was clipped by 7 bases and J by 1 base, with 11 bases between them. This CDR3 has 14 amino acids. In DNA, the CDR3 is TGTGCCAGCAAGGCGGGTTGGAGCAATCAGCCCCAGCATTTT. Residues: CASKAGWSNQPQHF.

The chain uses TRBV28 and TRBJ2-7; D gene ambiguous. This CDR3 has 14 residues. V lost 6 bases and J lost 3, with 15 bases in between. CDR1 and CDR2 from the germline V gene are MDHEN and SYDVKM. The CDR3 DNA reads as TGTGCCAGCAGCGAAGTAGCCCAGAGCTACGAGCAGTACTTC. Residues: CASSEVAQSYEQYF.

This clone was counted only a few times. The chain links TRBV5-1 to TRBJ2-7; D may be TRBD1 (5 bases). The CDR3 is 12 residues long. The germline CDR1 and CDR2 sequences are SGHRS and YFSETQ. V dropped 2 bases and J dropped 4 bases, with 7 bases sitting between them. The CDR3 DNA sequence: TGCGCCAGCAGCTTCTCAGGGTACGAGCAGTACTTC. Amino acid sequence: CASSFSGYEQYF.

This chain connects TRBV4-1 to TRBJ2-2; TRBD2 matches at 8 bases. The V gene's germline CDR1 is MGHRA and CDR2 YSYEKL. The CDR3 runs to 16 residues. With V trimmed by 4 bases and J by 0 bases, 4 bases remained unmatched. The CDR3 sequence: CASSPRTSPNTGELFF. In nucleotides, the CDR3 is TGCGCCAGCAGCCCGAGGACTAGCCCGAACACCGGGGAGCTGTTTTTT.

V and J are TRBV30 and TRBJ1-1; D not certain. Trimming removed 4 bases from V and 4 bases from J, with 13 bases in between. Germline V gene data show CDR1 as GTSNPN and CDR2 as SVGIG (reference sequence). This CDR3 comprises 13 residues. The CDR3 DNA sequence: TGTGCCTGGAAAGAGTGGGCGGGCACTGAAGCTTTCTTT. It is translated as CAWKEWAGTEAFF.

This chain links TRBV29-1 with TRBJ2-7; maybe TRBD2 (6 bases). The CDR3 length is 14 residues. CDR1 is SQVTM and CDR2 is ANQGSEA in the germline V gene. The V end was cut by 4 bases, the J end by 3 bases, with 16 bases between. Here the CDR3 DNA reads TGCAGCGTTGGGGGGGACCCCCTAGGCTACGAGCAGTACTTC. Amino acid sequence: CSVGGDPLGYEQYF.

The sample holds one count of this clone. The genes are TRBV7-9 and TRBJ2-5; D gene ambiguous. The ends were cut back, 5 bases at V and 0 bases at J, with 7 bases in the middle. CDR1 SEHNR and CDR2 FQNEAQ come from the germline V gene (reference sequence). CDR3 length equals 13 residues. The CDR3 region is CASSDGNQETQYF. CDR3 DNA sequence: TGTGCCAGCAGCGATGGCAACCAAGAGACCCAGTACTTC. Using reference TRBV7-9 and TRBJ2-5 for the parts outside the CDR3, the full variable domain is DTGVSQNPRHKITKRGQNVTFRCDPISEHNRLYWYRQTLGQGPEFLTYFQNEAQLEKSRLLSDRFSAERPKGSFSTLEIQRTEQGDSAMYLCASSDGNQETQYFGPGTRLLVL.